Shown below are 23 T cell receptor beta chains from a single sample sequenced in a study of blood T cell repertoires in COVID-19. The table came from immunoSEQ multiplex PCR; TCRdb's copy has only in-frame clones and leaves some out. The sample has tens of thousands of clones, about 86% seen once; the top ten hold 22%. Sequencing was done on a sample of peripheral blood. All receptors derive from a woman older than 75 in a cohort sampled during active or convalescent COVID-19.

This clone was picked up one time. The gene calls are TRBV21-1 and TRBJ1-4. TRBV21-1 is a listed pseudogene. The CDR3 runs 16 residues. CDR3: CASSSGNCETNEKLFF. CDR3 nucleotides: TGTGCCAGCAGCAGCGGAAACTGCGAAACTAATGAAAAACTGTTTTTT.

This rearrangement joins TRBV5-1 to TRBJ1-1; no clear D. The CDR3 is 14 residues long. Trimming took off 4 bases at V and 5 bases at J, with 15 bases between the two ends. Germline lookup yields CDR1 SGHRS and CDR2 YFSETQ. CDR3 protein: CASSRGEAGTEAFF. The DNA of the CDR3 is TGCGCCAGCAGCCGCGGGGAGGCGGGGACTGAAGCTTTCTTT.

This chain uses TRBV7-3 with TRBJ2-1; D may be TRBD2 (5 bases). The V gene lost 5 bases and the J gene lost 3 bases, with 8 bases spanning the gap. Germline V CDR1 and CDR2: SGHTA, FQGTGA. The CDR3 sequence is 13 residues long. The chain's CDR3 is CASSEGLYNEQFF. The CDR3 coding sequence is TGTGCCAGCAGCGAGGGCCTCTACAATGAGCAGTTCTTC.

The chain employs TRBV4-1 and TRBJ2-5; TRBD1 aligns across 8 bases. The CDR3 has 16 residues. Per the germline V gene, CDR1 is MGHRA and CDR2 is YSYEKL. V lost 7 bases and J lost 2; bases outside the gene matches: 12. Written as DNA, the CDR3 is TGCGCCAGCACCCCCAACGCTAGGACAGGGCAAGAGACCCAGTACTTC. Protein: CASTPNARTGQETQYF.

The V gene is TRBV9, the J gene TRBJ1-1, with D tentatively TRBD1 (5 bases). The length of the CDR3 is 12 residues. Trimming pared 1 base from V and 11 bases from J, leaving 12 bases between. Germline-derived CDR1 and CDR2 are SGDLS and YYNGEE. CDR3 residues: CASSVSGGRAFF. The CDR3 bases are TGTGCCAGCAGCGTATCCGGGGGACGCGCTTTCTTT.

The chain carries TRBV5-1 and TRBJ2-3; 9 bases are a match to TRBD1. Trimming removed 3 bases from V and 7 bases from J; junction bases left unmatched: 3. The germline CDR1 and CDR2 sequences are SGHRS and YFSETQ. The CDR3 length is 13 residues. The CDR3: CASSSDRGNTQYF. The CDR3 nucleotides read TGCGCCAGCAGCTCGGACAGGGGAAATACGCAGTATTTT.

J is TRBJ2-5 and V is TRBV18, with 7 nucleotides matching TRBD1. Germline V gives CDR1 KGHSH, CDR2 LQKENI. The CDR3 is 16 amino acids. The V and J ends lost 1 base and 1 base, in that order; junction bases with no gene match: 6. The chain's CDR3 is CASSPRNRGFQETQYF. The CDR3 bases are TGTGCCAGCTCACCACGGAACAGGGGTTTCCAAGAGACCCAGTACTTC.

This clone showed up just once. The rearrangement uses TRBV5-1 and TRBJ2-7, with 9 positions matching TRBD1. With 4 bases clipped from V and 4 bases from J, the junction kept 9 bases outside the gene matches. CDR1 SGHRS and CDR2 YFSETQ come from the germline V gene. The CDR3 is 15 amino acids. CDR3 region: CASSDRGGSNYEQYF. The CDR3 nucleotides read TGCGCCAGCAGCGACAGGGGGGGTTCTAATTACGAGCAGTACTTC. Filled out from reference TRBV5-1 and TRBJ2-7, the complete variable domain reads KAGVTQTPRYLIKTRGQQVTLSCSPISGHRSVSWYQQTPGQGLQFLFEYFSETQRNKGNFPGRFSGRQFSNSRSEMNVSTLELGDSALYLCASSDRGGSNYEQYFGPGTRLTVT.

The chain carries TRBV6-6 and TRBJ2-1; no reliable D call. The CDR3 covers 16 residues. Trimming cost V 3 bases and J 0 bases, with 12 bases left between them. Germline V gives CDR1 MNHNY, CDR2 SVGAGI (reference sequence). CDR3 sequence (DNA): TGTGCCAGCAGTTATTCTACCCCGAGCTCCTACAATGAGCAGTTCTTC. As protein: CASSYSTPSSYNEQFF.

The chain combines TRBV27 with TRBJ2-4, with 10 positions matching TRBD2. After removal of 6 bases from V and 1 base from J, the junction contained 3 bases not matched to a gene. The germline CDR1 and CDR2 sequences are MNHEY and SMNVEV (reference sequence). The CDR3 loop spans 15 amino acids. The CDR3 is CASRPAGGAKNIQYF. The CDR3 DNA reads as TGTGCCAGCAGACCAGCGGGGGGGGCCAAAAACATTCAGTACTTC.

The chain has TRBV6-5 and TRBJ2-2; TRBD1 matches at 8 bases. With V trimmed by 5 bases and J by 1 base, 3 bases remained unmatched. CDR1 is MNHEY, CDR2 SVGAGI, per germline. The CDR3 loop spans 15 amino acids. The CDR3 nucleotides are TGTGCCAGCAGTATTGGGACAGGGAACACCGGGGAGCTGTTTTTT. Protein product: CASSIGTGNTGELFF.

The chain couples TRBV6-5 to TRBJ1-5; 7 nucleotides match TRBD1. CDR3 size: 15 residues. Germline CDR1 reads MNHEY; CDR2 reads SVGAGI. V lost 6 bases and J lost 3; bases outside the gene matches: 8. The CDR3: CASSNTGQLNQPQHF. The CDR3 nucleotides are TGTGCCAGCAGCAACACGGGACAGCTCAATCAGCCCCAGCATTTT.

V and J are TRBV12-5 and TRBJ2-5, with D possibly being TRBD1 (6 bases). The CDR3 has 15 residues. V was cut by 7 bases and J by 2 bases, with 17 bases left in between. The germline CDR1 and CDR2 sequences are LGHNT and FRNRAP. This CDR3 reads CASAPGDTRQETQYF. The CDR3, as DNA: TGTGCTAGTGCCCCCGGGGACACTAGACAAGAGACCCAGTACTTC.

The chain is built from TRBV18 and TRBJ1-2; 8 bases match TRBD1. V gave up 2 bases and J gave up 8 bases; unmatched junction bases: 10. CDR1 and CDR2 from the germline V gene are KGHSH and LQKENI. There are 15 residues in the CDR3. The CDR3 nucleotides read TGTGCCAGCTCACCAGGGACAGGACCCTGGGACGGCTACACCTTC. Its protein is CASSPGTGPWDGYTF.

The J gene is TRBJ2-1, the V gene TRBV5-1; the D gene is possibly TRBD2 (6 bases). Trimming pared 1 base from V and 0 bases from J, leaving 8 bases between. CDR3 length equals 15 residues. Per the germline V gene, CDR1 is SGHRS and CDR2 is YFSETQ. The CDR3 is CASSLPTSSYNEQFF. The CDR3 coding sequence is TGCGCCAGCAGCTTGCCGACTAGCTCCTACAATGAGCAGTTCTTC.

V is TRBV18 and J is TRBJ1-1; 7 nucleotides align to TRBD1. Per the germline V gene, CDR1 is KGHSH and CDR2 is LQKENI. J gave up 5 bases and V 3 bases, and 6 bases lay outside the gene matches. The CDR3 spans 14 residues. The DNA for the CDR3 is TGTGCCAGCTCACCTGCAGGGGGGCTTACTGAAGCTTTCTTT. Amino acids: CASSPAGGLTEAFF.

CDR3 bases: TGTGCCAGCAGCCCGGGACTAGCGCTTAGTCTCGAGCAGTACTTC. It yields the protein CASSPGLALSLEQYF. The chain joins TRBV7-3 to TRBJ2-7, with 10 bases identical to TRBD2. This CDR3 is built from 15 residues. Germline CDR1 reads SGHTA; CDR2 reads FQGTGA. With V trimmed by 5 bases and J by 6 bases, 10 bases remained unmatched. Drawing the rest from reference TRBV7-3 and TRBJ2-7, the complete variable domain is GAGVSQTPSNKVTEKGKYVELRCDPISGHTALYWYRQSLGQGPEFLIYFQGTGAADDSGLPNDRFFAVRPEGSVSTLKIQRTERGDSAVYLCASSPGLALSLEQYFGPGTRLTVT.

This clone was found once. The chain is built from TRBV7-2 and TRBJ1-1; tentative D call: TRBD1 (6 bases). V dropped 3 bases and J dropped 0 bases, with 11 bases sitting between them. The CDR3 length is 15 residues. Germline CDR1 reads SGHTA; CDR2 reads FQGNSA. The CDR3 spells CASSLIGTMNTEAFF. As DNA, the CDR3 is TGTGCCAGCAGCTTGATAGGGACAATGAACACTGAAGCTTTCTTT. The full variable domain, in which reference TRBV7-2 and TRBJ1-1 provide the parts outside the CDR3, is GAGVSQSPSNKVTEKGKDVELRCDPISGHTALYWYRQSLGQGLEFLIYFQGNSAPDKSGLPSDRFSAERTGGSVSTLTIQRTQQEDSAVYLCASSLIGTMNTEAFFGQGTRLTVV.

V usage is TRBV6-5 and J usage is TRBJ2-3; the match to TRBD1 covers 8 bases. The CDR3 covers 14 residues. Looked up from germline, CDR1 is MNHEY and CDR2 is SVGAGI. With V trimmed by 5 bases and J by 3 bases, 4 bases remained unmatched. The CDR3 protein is CASSRRQGTDTQYF. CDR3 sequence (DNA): TGTGCCAGCAGTCGTAGACAGGGGACAGATACGCAGTATTTT.

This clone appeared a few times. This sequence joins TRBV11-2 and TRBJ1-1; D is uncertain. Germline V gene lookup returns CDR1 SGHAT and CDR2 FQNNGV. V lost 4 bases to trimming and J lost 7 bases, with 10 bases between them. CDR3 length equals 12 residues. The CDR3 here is CASSSGRGEAFF. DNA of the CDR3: TGTGCCAGCAGCTCAGGACGGGGTGAAGCTTTCTTT.

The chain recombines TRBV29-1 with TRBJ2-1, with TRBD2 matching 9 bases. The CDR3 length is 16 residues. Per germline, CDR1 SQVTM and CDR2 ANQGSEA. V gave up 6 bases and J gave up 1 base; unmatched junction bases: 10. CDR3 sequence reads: CSVKGAGGPSYNEQFF. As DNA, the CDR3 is TGCAGCGTAAAGGGGGCGGGAGGGCCATCCTACAATGAGCAGTTCTTC.

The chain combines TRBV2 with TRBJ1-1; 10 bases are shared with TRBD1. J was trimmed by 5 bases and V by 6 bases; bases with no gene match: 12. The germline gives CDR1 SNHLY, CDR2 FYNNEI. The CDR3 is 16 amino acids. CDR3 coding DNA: TGTGCCAGCAGCCCTCGGGACAGGGGTTTGATTACTGAAGCTTTCTTT. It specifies CASSPRDRGLITEAFF.

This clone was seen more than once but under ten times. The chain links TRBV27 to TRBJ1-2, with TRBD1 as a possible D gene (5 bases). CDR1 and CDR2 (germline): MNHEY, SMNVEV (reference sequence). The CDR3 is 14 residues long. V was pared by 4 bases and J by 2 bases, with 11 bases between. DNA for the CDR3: TGTGCCAGCAGTTCAGCACAGGAAAACTATGGCTACACCTTC. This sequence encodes CASSSAQENYGYTF.